This T cell receptor beta chain came from a study of blood T cell repertoires in COVID-19. Across the study: Spain, Italy and the United States supplied samples that represented acute and convalescent COVID-19.

Source study methods: The authors estimated nucleated cell counts from reference gene primer amplification. TCRdb's table, derived via immunoSEQ multiplex PCR, lists solely in-frame clones and lacks some. V, J and clone size were drawn from that table, and D and trimming were deduced from the DNA. The sample carries 250,000 to 400,000 clones, around 85% recorded once. Material for sequencing was PBMCs or T cells enriched from blood (not recorded which). The source is a young woman who had been exposed to COVID-19.

CDR3 residues: CASRYDTNTEAFF. CDR3 coding DNA: TGTGCCAGCAGATATGACACGAACACTGAAGCTTTCTTT. The genes are TRBV4-2 and TRBJ1-1; D unclear. The ends were cut back, 6 bases at V and 1 base at J, with 9 bases in the middle. The CDR3 covers 13 residues. Germline lookup yields CDR1 LGHNA and CDR2 YNFKEQ.